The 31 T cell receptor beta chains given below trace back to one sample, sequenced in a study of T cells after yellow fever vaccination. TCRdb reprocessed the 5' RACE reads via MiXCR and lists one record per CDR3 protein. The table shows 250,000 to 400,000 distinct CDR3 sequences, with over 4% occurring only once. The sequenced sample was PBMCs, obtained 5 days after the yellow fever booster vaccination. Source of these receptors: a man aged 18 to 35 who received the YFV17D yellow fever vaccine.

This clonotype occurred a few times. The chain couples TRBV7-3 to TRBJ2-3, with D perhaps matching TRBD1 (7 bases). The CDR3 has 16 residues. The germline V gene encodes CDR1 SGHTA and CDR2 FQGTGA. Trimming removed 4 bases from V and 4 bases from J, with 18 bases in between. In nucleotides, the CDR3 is TGTGCCAGCAGCTCCCAGGGGGGCCTGATCGCAGATACGCAGTATTTT. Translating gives CASSSQGGLIADTQYF.

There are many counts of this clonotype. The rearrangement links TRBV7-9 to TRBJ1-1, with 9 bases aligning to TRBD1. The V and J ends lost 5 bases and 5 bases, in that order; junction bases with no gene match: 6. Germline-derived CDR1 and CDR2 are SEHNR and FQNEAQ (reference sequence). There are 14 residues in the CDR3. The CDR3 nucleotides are TGTGCCAGCAGCCTACAGGGGGCTGGGACTGAAGCTTTCTTT. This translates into CASSLQGAGTEAFF. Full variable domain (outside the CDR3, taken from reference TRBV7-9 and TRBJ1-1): DTGVSQNPRHKITKRGQNVTFRCDPISEHNRLYWYRQTLGQGPEFLTYFQNEAQLEKSRLLSDRFSAERPKGSFSTLEIQRTEQGDSAMYLCASSLQGAGTEAFFGQGTRLTVV.

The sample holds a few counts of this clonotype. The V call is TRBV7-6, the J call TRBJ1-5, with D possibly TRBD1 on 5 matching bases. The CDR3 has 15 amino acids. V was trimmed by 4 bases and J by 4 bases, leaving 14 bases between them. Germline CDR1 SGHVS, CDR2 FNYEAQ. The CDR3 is CASSSGTLGNQPQHF. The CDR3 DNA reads TGTGCCAGCAGCTCCGGGACCCTTGGGAATCAGCCCCAGCATTTT.

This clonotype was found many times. Here the CDR3 reads CASMQGTGDGNTIYF. The CDR3 DNA reads TGCGCCAGCATGCAGGGGACAGGGGATGGAAACACCATATATTTT. V is TRBV5-1 and J is TRBJ1-3; 10 bases align to TRBD1. J lost 3 bases, V lost 6 bases, and 6 bases had no gene match. CDR3 length equals 15 residues. The germline gives CDR1 SGHRS, CDR2 YFSETQ.

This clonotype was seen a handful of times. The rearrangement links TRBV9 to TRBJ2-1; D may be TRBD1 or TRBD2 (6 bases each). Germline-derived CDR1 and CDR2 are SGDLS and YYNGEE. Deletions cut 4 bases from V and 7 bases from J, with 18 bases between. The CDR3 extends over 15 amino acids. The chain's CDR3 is CASSNVGGPENEQFF. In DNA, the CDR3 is TGTGCCAGCAGCAACGTTGGGGGGCCGGAGAATGAGCAGTTCTTC.

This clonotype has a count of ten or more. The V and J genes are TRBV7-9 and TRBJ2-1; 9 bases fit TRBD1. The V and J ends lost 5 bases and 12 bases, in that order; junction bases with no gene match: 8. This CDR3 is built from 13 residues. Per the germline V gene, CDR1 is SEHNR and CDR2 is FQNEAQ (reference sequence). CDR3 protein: CASSLDRGARQFF. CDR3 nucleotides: TGTGCCAGCAGCCTTGACAGGGGGGCACGGCAGTTCTTC.

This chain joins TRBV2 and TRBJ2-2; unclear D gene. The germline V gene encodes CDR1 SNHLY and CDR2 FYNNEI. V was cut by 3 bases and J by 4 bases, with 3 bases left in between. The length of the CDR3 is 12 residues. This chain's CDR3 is CASSEVTGELFF. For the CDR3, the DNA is TGTGCCAGCAGTGAGGTCACCGGGGAGCTGTTTTTT.

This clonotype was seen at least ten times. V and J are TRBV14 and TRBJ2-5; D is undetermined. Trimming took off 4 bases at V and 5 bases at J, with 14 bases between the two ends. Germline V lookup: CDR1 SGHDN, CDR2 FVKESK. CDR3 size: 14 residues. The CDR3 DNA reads TGTGCCAGCAGCCTACGACGTGGGGTGGAGACCCAGTACTTC. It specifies CASSLRRGVETQYF.

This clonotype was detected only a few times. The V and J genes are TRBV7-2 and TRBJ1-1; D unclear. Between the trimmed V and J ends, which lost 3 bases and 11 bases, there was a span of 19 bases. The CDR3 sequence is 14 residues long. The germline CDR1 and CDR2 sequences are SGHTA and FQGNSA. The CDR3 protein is CASSFTMGSAAAFF. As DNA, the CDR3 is TGTGCCAGCAGCTTCACGATGGGCTCGGCTGCTGCTTTCTTT.

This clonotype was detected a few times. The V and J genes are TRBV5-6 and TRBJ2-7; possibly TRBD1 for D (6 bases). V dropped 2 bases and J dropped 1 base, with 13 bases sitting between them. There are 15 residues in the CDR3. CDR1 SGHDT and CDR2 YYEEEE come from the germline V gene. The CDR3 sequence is CASSFYDRPSYEQYV. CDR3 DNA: TGTGCCAGCAGCTTTTATGACAGGCCTTCCTACGAGCAGTACGTC.

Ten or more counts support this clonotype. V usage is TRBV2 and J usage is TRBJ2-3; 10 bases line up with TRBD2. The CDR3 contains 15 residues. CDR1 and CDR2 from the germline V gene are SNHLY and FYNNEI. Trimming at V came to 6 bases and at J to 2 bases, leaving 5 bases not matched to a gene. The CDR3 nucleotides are TGTGCCAGCAGGGTACTAGCGGGAACCACAGATACGCAGTATTTT. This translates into CASRVLAGTTDTQYF.

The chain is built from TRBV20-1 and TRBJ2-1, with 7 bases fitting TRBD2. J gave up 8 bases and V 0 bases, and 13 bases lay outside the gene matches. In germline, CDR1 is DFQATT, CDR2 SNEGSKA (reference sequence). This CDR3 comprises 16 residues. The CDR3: CSARDRTSAYRYEQFF. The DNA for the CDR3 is TGCAGTGCTAGAGATCGAACTAGCGCGTACCGTTATGAGCAGTTCTTC.

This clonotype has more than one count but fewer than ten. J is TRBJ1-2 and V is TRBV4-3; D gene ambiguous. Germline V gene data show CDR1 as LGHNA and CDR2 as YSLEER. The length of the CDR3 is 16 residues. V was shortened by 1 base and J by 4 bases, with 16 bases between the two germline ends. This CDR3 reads CASSQGPATGAYGYTF. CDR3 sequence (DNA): TGCGCCAGCAGCCAAGGACCGGCTACGGGAGCCTATGGCTACACCTTC.

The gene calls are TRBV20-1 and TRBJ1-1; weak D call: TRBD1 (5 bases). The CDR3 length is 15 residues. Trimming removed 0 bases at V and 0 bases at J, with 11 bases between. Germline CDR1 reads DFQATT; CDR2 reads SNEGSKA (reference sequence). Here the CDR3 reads CSARDQGLMNTEAFF. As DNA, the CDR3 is TGCAGTGCTAGAGATCAGGGACTCATGAACACTGAAGCTTTCTTT.

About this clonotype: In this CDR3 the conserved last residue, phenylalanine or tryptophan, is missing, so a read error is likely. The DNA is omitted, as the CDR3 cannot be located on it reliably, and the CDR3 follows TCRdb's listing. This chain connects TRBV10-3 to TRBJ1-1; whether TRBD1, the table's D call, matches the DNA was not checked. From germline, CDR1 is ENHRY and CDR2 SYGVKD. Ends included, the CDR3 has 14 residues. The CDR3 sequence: CAISDRGQGTEVLL.

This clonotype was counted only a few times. The CDR3 loop reads CAVQGATGYTF. In DNA, the CDR3 is TGTGCCGTCCAGGGGGCCACTGGCTACACCTTC. This chain joins TRBV25-1 and TRBJ1-2; 8 bases fit TRBD1. The J segment lost 7 bases and the V segment lost 11 bases, leaving 6 bases of the junction unmatched. Germline values: CDR1 MGHDK, CDR2 SYGVNS. The CDR3 spans 11 residues.

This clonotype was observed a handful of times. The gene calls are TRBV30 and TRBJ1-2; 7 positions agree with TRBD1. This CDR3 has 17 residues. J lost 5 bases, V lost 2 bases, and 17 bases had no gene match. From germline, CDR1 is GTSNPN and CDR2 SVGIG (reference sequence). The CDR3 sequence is CAWSPTQTGTEGYGYTF. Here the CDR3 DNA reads TGTGCCTGGAGTCCAACACAGACAGGGACAGAGGGGTATGGCTACACCTTC.

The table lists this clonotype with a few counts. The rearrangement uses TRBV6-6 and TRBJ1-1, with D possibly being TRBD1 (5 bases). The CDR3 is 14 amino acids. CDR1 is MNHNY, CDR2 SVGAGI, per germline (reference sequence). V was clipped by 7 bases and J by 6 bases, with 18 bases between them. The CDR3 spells CASTRDLLGAEAFF. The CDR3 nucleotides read TGTGCCAGCACCCGGGACCTGCTTGGCGCTGAAGCTTTCTTT.

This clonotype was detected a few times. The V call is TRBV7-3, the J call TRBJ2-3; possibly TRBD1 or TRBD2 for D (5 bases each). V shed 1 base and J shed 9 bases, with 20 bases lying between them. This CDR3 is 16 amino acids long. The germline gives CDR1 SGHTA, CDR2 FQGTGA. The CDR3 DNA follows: TGTGCCAGCAGCTTAAGGGGCGGCGGGCCCCTCCAGACGCAGTATTTT. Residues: CASSLRGGGPLQTQYF.

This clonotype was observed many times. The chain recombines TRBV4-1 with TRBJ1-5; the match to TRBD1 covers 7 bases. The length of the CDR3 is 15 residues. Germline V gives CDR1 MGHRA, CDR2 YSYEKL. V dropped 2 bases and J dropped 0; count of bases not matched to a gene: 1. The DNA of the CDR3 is TGCGCCAGCAGCCAAACAGGGGTTAGCAATCAGCCCCAGCATTTT. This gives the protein CASSQTGVSNQPQHF.

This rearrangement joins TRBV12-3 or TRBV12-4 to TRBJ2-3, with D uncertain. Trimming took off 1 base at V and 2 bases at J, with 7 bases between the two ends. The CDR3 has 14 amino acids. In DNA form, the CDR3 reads TGTGCCAGCAGTTTAGGGCGAATCACAGATACGCAGTATTTT. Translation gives CASSLGRITDTQYF.

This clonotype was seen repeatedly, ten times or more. CDR3 bases: TGCAGTGCTGCAGCCGGGACAGGGCACAGTCAGCCCCAGCATTTT. This codes for CSAAAGTGHSQPQHF. The genes are TRBV20-1 and TRBJ1-5, with 9 bases aligning to TRBD1. The V gene's germline CDR1 is DFQATT and CDR2 SNEGSKA (reference sequence). The CDR3 is 15 residues long. V shed 5 bases and J 6 bases; nucleotides not matched to a gene: 11.

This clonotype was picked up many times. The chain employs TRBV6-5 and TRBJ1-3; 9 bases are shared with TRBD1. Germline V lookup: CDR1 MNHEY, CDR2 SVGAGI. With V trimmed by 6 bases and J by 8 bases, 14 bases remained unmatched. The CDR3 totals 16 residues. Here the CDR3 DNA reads TGTGCCAGCAGCCTTGGGACCGGGACAGGGACACACACCATATATTTT. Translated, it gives CASSLGTGTGTHTIYF.

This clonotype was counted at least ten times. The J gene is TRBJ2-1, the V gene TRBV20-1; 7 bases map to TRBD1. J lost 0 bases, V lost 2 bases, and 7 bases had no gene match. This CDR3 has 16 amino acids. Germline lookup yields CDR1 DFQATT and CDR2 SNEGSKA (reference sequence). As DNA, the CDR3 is TGCAGTGCTAGAAAGGACAGGCCGAGCTCCTACAATGAGCAGTTCTTC. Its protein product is CSARKDRPSSYNEQFF.

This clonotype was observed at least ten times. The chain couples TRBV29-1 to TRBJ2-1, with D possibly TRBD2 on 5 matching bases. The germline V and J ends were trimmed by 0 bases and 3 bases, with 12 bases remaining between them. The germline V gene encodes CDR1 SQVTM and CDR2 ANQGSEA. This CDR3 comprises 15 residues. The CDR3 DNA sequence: TGCAGCGTTGAAGAGAGAGGGCGGCTCTACAATGAGCAGTTCTTC. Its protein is CSVEERGRLYNEQFF.

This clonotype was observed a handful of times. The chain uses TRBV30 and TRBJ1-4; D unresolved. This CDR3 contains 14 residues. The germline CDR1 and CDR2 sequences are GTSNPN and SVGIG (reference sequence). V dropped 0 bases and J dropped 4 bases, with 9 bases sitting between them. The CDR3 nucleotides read TGTGCCTGGAGTGTAAATGGTATTAATGAAAAACTGTTTTTT. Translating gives CAWSVNGINEKLFF.

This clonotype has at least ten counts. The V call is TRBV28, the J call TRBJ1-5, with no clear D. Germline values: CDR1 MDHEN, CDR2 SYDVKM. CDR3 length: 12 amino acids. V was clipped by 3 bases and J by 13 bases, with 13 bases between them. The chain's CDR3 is CASSFRSPQQHF. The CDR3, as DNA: TGTGCCAGCAGTTTCCGGTCCCCCCAGCAGCATTTT.

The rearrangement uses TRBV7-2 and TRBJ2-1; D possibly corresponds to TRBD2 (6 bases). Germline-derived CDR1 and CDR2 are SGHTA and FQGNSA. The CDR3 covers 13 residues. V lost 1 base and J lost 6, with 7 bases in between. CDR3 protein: CASSLVEGNEQFF. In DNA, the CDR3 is TGTGCCAGCAGCTTAGTGGAGGGCAATGAGCAGTTCTTC.

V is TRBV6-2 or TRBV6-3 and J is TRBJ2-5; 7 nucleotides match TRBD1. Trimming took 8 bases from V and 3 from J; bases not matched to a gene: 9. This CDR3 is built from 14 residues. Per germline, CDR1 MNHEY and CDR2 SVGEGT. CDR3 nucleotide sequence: TGTGCCAGCCGCCGCGATGGACAGGAAGAGACCCAGTACTTC. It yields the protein CASRRDGQEETQYF.

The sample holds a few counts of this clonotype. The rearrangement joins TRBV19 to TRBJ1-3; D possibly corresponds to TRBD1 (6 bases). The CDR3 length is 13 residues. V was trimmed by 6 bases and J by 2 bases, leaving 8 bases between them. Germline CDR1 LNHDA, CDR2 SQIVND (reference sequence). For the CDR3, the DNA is TGTGCCAGTAGGTGGACAGCTGGAAACACCATATATTTT. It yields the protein CASRWTAGNTIYF.

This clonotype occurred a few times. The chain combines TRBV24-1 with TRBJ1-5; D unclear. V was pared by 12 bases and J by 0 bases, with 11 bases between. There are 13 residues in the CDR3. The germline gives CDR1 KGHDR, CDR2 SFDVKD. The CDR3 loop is CAVQRYSNQPQHF. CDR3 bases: TGTGCCGTTCAGAGATATAGCAATCAGCCCCAGCATTTT.